This T cell receptor beta chain stems from a study of blood T cell repertoires in COVID-19. About the study: The cDNA or gDNA used as material had been derived from T cells, B-cell-depleted T cells, or PBMCs.

CDR3 length: 16 residues. Trimming took 1 base from V and 5 from J; bases not matched to a gene: 7. Germline V lookup: CDR1 SGHRS, CDR2 YFSETQ. Produced via immunoSEQ multiplex PCR; TCRdb's table is partial and in-frame only. Of about 100,000 clones in the sample, about 90% were seen once. This TCR was sampled from a human donor with COVID-19, enrolled during active disease. The donor label of this sample is uncertain. Sequenced sample: peripheral blood. V gene TRBV5-1 combines with J gene TRBJ2-2; 8 bases line up with TRBD2. CDR3 region: CASSLLPSGGTGELFF. In DNA, the CDR3 is TGCGCCAGCAGCTTGCTCCCCAGCGGGGGAACCGGGGAGCTGTTTTTT.